Presented here are 17 T cell receptor beta chains from one specimen sequenced in a study of blood T cell repertoires in COVID-19. Only in-frame clones appear in the TCRdb table, and some are missing; sequencing was by immunoSEQ multiplex PCR. This table has 150,000 to 200,000 clones, around 83% appearing once. The sequencing input was peripheral blood. Source of these receptors: a woman in her sixties or seventies with COVID-19, enrolled during active disease.

The genes are TRBV18 and TRBJ1-2, with D possibly TRBD1 on 5 matching bases. This CDR3 contains 15 residues. Looked up from germline, CDR1 is KGHSH and CDR2 is LQKENI. V lost 3 bases and J lost 0, with 11 bases in between. The CDR3 DNA reads TGTGCCAGCTCACCCGGCGGGGGGGCTAACTATGGCTACACCTTC. It yields the protein CASSPGGGANYGYTF.

The chain joins TRBV7-2 to TRBJ2-2; D possibly corresponds to TRBD1 (6 bases). CDR1 and CDR2 from the germline V gene are SGHTA and FQGNSA. The V and J ends lost 4 bases and 1 base respectively, with 10 bases between them. The CDR3 runs to 15 residues. The CDR3 protein is CASSYYRVNTGELFF. CDR3 nucleotides: TGTGCCAGCAGCTATTACAGGGTGAACACCGGGGAGCTGTTTTTT.

This clone was counted only a few times. J is TRBJ2-2 and V is TRBV7-2; D perhaps matches TRBD1 (5 bases). Germline assignment: CDR1 SGHTA and CDR2 FQGNSA. Trimming removed 5 bases at V and 3 bases at J, with 10 bases between. CDR3 size: 14 residues. The CDR3 loop is CASSIRQYTGELFF. In nucleotides, the CDR3 is TGTGCCAGCAGCATCCGACAGTACACCGGGGAGCTGTTTTTT.

This clone was found once. The rearrangement uses TRBV6-2 or TRBV6-3 and TRBJ1-5; a weak D match, TRBD1 (6 bases). The ends were cut back, 1 base at V and 1 base at J, with 17 bases in the middle. The CDR3 spans 18 residues. Per the germline V gene, CDR1 is MNHEY and CDR2 is SVGEGT. DNA of the CDR3: TGTGCCAGCAGTTACTACAGAGGGGGGGTAAGCAGCAATCAGCCCCAGCATTTT. Residues: CASSYYRGGVSSNQPQHF.

The rearrangement uses TRBV12-3 or TRBV12-4 and TRBJ1-1; D not resolved. Trimming removed 3 bases at V and 4 bases at J, with 9 bases between. The CDR3 sequence is 13 residues long. CDR3 nucleotide sequence: TGTGCCAGCAGTTTGTTGGCGGGCACTGAAGCTTTCTTT. Protein sequence: CASSLLAGTEAFF.

The rearrangement joins TRBV7-2 to TRBJ2-1, with TRBD2 as a possible D gene (6 bases). CDR3 length: 13 residues. Trimming stripped 5 bases from V and 9 bases from J, with 14 bases between. The germline gives CDR1 SGHTA, CDR2 FQGNSA. CDR3 coding DNA: TGTGCCAGCAGCACTCGCGGGATACCTGAGCAGTTCTTC. It yields the protein CASSTRGIPEQFF.

This sequence joins TRBV5-1 and TRBJ2-7; 11 nucleotides agree with TRBD1. The V and J ends lost 3 bases and 13 bases, in that order; junction bases with no gene match: 12. CDR3 length equals 14 residues. CDR1 SGHRS and CDR2 YFSETQ come from the germline V gene. For the CDR3, the DNA is TGCGCCAGCAGCTCTGGGACAGGGGGACTAGAGTCTTACTTC. The encoded protein is CASSSGTGGLESYF. Supplemented by reference TRBV5-1 and TRBJ2-7, the full variable domain reads KAGVTQTPRYLIKTRGQQVTLSCSPISGHRSVSWYQQTPGQGLQFLFEYFSETQRNKGNFPGRFSGRQFSNSRSEMNVSTLELGDSALYLCASSSGTGGLESYFGPGTRLTVT.

A single count supports this clone. The rearrangement uses TRBV7-2 and TRBJ2-1; TRBD2 aligns across 10 bases. The germline V gene encodes CDR1 SGHTA and CDR2 FQGNSA. J lost 6 bases, V lost 4 bases, and 3 bases had no gene match. This CDR3 has 14 residues. CDR3 in DNA: TGTGCCAGCAGCTCTTCTAGCGGGAGCAATGAGCAGTTCTTC. Translated, it gives CASSSSSGSNEQFF.

The rearrangement links TRBV2 to TRBJ2-2, with 8 bases aligning to TRBD2. V lost 7 bases to trimming and J lost 3 bases; unmatched junction nucleotides: 4. The germline V gene has CDR1 SNHLY and CDR2 FYNNEI. The CDR3 sequence is 14 residues long. CDR3 in amino acids: CASNAGGDTGELFF. The CDR3 DNA sequence: TGTGCCAGCAACGCGGGAGGAGACACCGGGGAGCTGTTTTTT.

This clone was counted a few times. This chain joins TRBV14 and TRBJ2-4, with a tentative D call TRBD2 (6 bases). With 1 base removed from V and 16 bases from J, the gap between germline ends came to 14 bases. Germline V CDR1 and CDR2: SGHDN, FVKESK. CDR3 length: 12 residues. Written as DNA, the CDR3 is TGTGCCAGCAGCCAAGGTGGGGGGAGAGGATACTTC. Translation gives CASSQGGGRGYF.

This rearrangement joins TRBV6-2 or TRBV6-3 to TRBJ2-7; 7 bases are shared with TRBD2. Germline assignment: CDR1 MNHEY and CDR2 SVGEGT. V was pared by 5 bases and J by 6 bases, with 16 bases of the junction left unmatched. The CDR3 has 16 residues. Here the CDR3 reads CASSRTFKAGASEQYF. The CDR3 DNA follows: TGTGCCAGCAGTCGTACGTTCAAGGCGGGAGCGAGCGAGCAGTACTTC.

This rearrangement joins TRBV24-1 to TRBJ2-7; 7 bases fit TRBD1. Germline V gene lookup returns CDR1 KGHDR and CDR2 SFDVKD. Trimming cost V 2 bases and J 5 bases; bases outside gene matches: 2. The CDR3 runs 13 residues. CDR3 nucleotides: TGTGCCACCAGTGATTGGGGGACAGACGAGCAGTACTTC. Amino acid sequence: CATSDWGTDEQYF.

This chain joins TRBV7-9 and TRBJ2-7; a weak D match, TRBD1 (6 bases). The CDR3 has 15 residues. With 5 bases removed from V and 3 bases from J, the gap between germline ends came to 17 bases. CDR1 is SEHNR, CDR2 FQNEAQ, per germline (reference sequence). In DNA, the CDR3 is TGTGCCAGCAGCCTAACCGGGACAACGTTCTACGAGCAGTACTTC. It translates to CASSLTGTTFYEQYF.

In its sample, this clone was seen a few times. The gene calls are TRBV6-5 and TRBJ1-2, with D possibly matching TRBD1 (6 bases). The CDR3 runs to 15 residues. Trimming shortened V by 7 bases and J by 1 base, and 16 bases separated the two germline ends. The germline CDR1 and CDR2 sequences are MNHEY and SVGAGI. The CDR3 sequence: CASTRTGTYNYGYTF. CDR3 DNA sequence: TGTGCCAGCACTAGAACAGGGACCTATAACTATGGCTACACCTTC.

The chain uses TRBV4-3 and TRBJ2-7; TRBD1 matches 7 bases. The junction had 24 bases not matched to a gene; V was cut back by 4 bases and J by 0 bases. Germline CDR1 reads LGHNA; CDR2 reads YSLEER. The CDR3 covers 21 residues. The CDR3 nucleotides are TGCGCCAGCAGCCCGTCGCTTATCGGGCAGGGGGTCGTTCCTGACTCCTACGAGCAGTACTTC. Translation: CASSPSLIGQGVVPDSYEQYF.

The chain links TRBV5-4 to TRBJ2-1, with a weak D call TRBD1 (6 bases). The germline V gene encodes CDR1 SGHNT and CDR2 YYREEE (reference sequence). The CDR3 is 15 residues long. Trimming removed 0 bases at V and 2 bases at J, with 9 bases between. The CDR3: CASSLDRETYNEQFF. As DNA, the CDR3 is TGTGCCAGCAGCTTGGACAGGGAGACCTACAATGAGCAGTTCTTC.

The J gene is TRBJ1-2, the V gene TRBV19; D gene ambiguous. CDR1 is LNHDA, CDR2 SQIVND, per germline (reference sequence). The CDR3 is made up of 13 amino acids. With 9 bases removed from V and 0 bases from J, the gap between germline ends came to 11 bases. CDR3 DNA sequence: TGTGCCAGAGAGAATCTAGCTAACTATGGCTACACCTTC. It translates to CARENLANYGYTF.